This TCR beta chain was recorded in a study of cytomegalovirus exposure and HLA in healthy donors. Use of 60 Vbeta and 13 Jbeta primers characterized the PCR. TCRdb's copy holds only in-frame clones and misses some; the assay was immunoSEQ multiplex PCR. The table lists approximately 110,000 clones, 65% to 75% of them singletons. CDR1 and CDR2 from the germline V gene are SGHTA and FQGNSA. Trimming cost V 6 bases and J 7 bases; bases outside gene matches: 12. The CDR3 covers 16 residues. The receptor was derived from a man aged 25 to 45 in good health and CMV-seropositive. Sequenced material: PBMCs. V gene TRBV7-2 combines with J gene TRBJ2-1; TRBD1 matches 10 bases. CDR3 sequence reads: CASRPPGTGVRNEQFF. CDR3 coding DNA: TGTGCCAGCAGGCCCCCCGGGACAGGGGTCAGGAATGAGCAGTTCTTC.